These 29 T cell receptor beta chains share one sample of origin, sequenced in a study of T cell responses to AZD1222 COVID-19 vaccine. Some clones are missing from TCRdb's copy, which holds only in-frame ones; the method was immunoSEQ multiplex PCR. The sample records some 50,000 clones, around 87% being singletons. This specimen was peripheral blood, taken on day 0 of AZD1222 vaccination. These receptor sequences come from an adult in good health.

The rearrangement joins TRBV19 to TRBJ1-5, with D tentatively TRBD1 (6 bases). V lost 1 base and J lost 4, with 11 bases in between. This CDR3 has 15 amino acids. Germline lookup yields CDR1 LNHDA and CDR2 SQIVND (reference sequence). CDR3 coding DNA: TGTGCCAGTAGTATAGTCGGGACAATGAATCAGCCCCAGCATTTT. Protein product: CASSIVGTMNQPQHF.

The CDR3 sequence: CATSDYRGTEAFF. The CDR3 DNA reads TGTGCCACCAGTGACTACAGGGGCACTGAAGCTTTCTTT. This rearrangement joins TRBV24-1 to TRBJ1-1; 7 bases are a match to TRBD1. V dropped 4 bases and J dropped 4; count of bases not matched to a gene: 2. CDR1 KGHDR and CDR2 SFDVKD come from the germline V gene. The CDR3 is 13 residues long.

The gene calls are TRBV5-4 and TRBJ2-5; the match to TRBD2 covers 14 bases. V shed 0 bases, J shed 4 bases, and the junction held 5 bases outside the gene matches. Germline CDR1 reads SGHNT; CDR2 reads YYREEE (reference sequence). The CDR3 runs 17 residues. Written as DNA, the CDR3 is TGTGCCAGCAGCTTGGGAGGGACTAGCGGGAGAATAGAGACCCAGTACTTC. Protein sequence: CASSLGGTSGRIETQYF.

The V and J genes are TRBV9 and TRBJ2-2; no reliable D call. This CDR3 is built from 16 residues. Per the germline V gene, CDR1 is SGDLS and CDR2 is YYNGEE. Trimming shortened V by 3 bases and J by 4 bases, and 16 bases separated the two germline ends. The CDR3 DNA is TGTGCCAGCAGCGAGGAAGCAGGTCGTAGCACCGGGGAGCTGTTTTTT. This codes for CASSEEAGRSTGELFF.

In its sample, this clone was seen once. V and J are TRBV27 and TRBJ2-3; unclear D gene. Between the trimmed V and J ends, which lost 5 bases and 3 bases, there was a span of 12 bases. This CDR3 region has 14 residues. In germline, CDR1 is MNHEY, CDR2 SMNVEV (reference sequence). In nucleotides, the CDR3 is TGTGCCAGCAGTCCCCGTCCCGGGACAGATACGCAGTATTTT. Amino acids: CASSPRPGTDTQYF.

The chain employs TRBV7-3 and TRBJ2-5; TRBD2 matches 7 bases. Looked up from germline, CDR1 is SGHTA and CDR2 is FQGTGA. This CDR3 contains 15 residues. The trim removed 1 base at V and 4 bases at J, leaving 6 bases unmatched. The CDR3 bases are TGTGCCAGCAGCTTAAGTGGGAGGGCCCGAGAGACCCAGTACTTC. Its protein product is CASSLSGRARETQYF. The full variable domain, in which reference TRBV7-3 and TRBJ2-5 provide the parts outside the CDR3, is GAGVSQTPSNKVTEKGKYVELRCDPISGHTALYWYRQSLGQGPEFLIYFQGTGAADDSGLPNDRFFAVRPEGSVSTLKIQRTERGDSAVYLCASSLSGRARETQYFGPGTRLLVL.

The rearrangement links TRBV7-6 to TRBJ2-1; 9 nucleotides align to TRBD2. V lost 0 bases, J lost 2 bases, and 2 bases stayed unmatched. This CDR3 has 16 amino acids. Germline lookup yields CDR1 SGHVS and CDR2 FNYEAQ. Here the CDR3 reads CASSLAGTSTYNEQFF. The CDR3 DNA is TGTGCCAGCAGCTTAGCCGGGACTAGCACCTACAATGAGCAGTTCTTC.

Points on this clone: A read error may produce the germline difference seen at one junction end. The chain links TRBV5-1 to TRBJ2-1; 12 nucleotides match TRBD1. The CDR3 extends over 16 amino acids. CDR1 and CDR2 from the germline V gene are SGHRS and YFSETQ. This CDR3 reads CASSTGDRGRLAGGVF. CDR3 nucleotide sequence: TGCGCCAGCAGCACCGGGGACAGGGGGCGCTTGGCGGGAGGCGTCTTC. Using reference TRBV5-1 and TRBJ2-1 for the parts outside the CDR3, the full variable domain is KAGVTQTPRYLIKTRGQQVTLSCSPISGHRSVSWYQQTPGQGLQFLFEYFSETQRNKGNFPGRFSGRQFSNSRSEMNVSTLELGDSALYLCASSTGDRGRLAGGVFGPGTRLTVL.

The chain is built from TRBV3-1 (or the pseudogene TRBV3-2) and TRBJ2-5, with 9 bases lining up with TRBD1. This CDR3 contains 15 residues. Germline CDR1 and CDR2: LGHDT and YNNKEL (reference sequence). V was pared by 1 base and J by 1 base, with 1 base of the junction left unmatched. The CDR3, as DNA: TGTGCCAGCAGCCAAGGACAGGGGGGCCAAGAGACCCAGTACTTC. It yields the protein CASSQGQGGQETQYF.

V usage is TRBV2 and J usage is TRBJ1-2; D may be TRBD1 (6 bases). Germline-derived CDR1 and CDR2 are SNHLY and FYNNEI. Trimming shortened V by 4 bases and J by 3 bases, and 9 bases separated the two germline ends. This CDR3 comprises 13 residues. Written as DNA, the CDR3 is TGTGCCAGCAGTGCGGGGGCGTACTATGGCTACACCTTC. Protein sequence: CASSAGAYYGYTF.

The CDR3 sequence is CASSITTGLGSYEQYF. The CDR3 nucleotides read TGTGCCAGTAGTATCACAACTGGATTGGGCTCCTACGAGCAGTACTTC. The chain recombines TRBV19 with TRBJ2-7; D gene ambiguous. Between the trimmed V and J ends, which lost 3 bases and 0 bases, there was a span of 15 bases. CDR1 is LNHDA and CDR2 is SQIVND in the germline V gene (reference sequence). CDR3 length equals 16 residues.

The rearrangement links TRBV7-9 to TRBJ1-1; 9 bases are shared with TRBD1. The CDR3 is 13 amino acids. From germline, CDR1 is SEHNR and CDR2 FQNEAQ (reference sequence). The V and J ends lost 6 bases and 6 bases, in that order; junction bases with no gene match: 5. The CDR3 bases are TGTGCCAGCAGACCCGGACAGGGGTCTGAAGCTTTCTTT. Translated, it gives CASRPGQGSEAFF. Full variable domain (rest looked up from reference TRBV7-9 and TRBJ1-1): DTGVSQNPRHKITKRGQNVTFRCDPISEHNRLYWYRQTLGQGPEFLTYFQNEAQLEKSRLLSDRFSAERPKGSFSTLEIQRTEQGDSAMYLCASRPGQGSEAFFGQGTRLTVV.

The CDR3 nucleotides read TGCAGCGTAACCGGACAGGGTAACTATGGCTACACCTTC. It codes for CSVTGQGNYGYTF. The rearrangement links TRBV29-1 to TRBJ1-2; 8 bases fit TRBD1. This CDR3 spans 13 amino acids. Trimming took 6 bases from V and 1 from J; bases not matched to a gene: 4. Germline CDR1 SQVTM, CDR2 ANQGSEA.

This chain links TRBV6-2 or TRBV6-3 with TRBJ2-1, with D perhaps TRBD1 or TRBD2 (5 bases each). CDR3 length: 18 residues. Trimming stripped 5 bases from V and 0 bases from J, with 20 bases between. The V gene's germline CDR1 is MNHEY and CDR2 SVGEGT. This chain's CDR3 is CASSPGPGTLSSYNEQFF. The DNA of the CDR3 is TGTGCCAGCAGTCCCGGCCCTGGGACGTTGAGCTCCTACAATGAGCAGTTCTTC.

The sample holds a few counts of this clone. The chain recombines TRBV6-1 with TRBJ2-1; possibly TRBD1 or TRBD2 for D (5 bases each). CDR1 is MNHNS and CDR2 is SASEGT in the germline V gene. With 2 bases removed from V and 8 bases from J, the gap between germline ends came to 16 bases. The CDR3 has 15 amino acids. This chain's CDR3 is CASSENGGAADEQFF. The CDR3 nucleotides are TGTGCCAGCAGTGAAAATGGGGGTGCGGCCGATGAGCAGTTCTTC.

This clone was detected only a few times. V usage is TRBV6-1 and J usage is TRBJ2-2; D is possibly TRBD1 (5 bases). Per the germline V gene, CDR1 is MNHNS and CDR2 is SASEGT. Trimming took off 0 bases at V and 1 base at J, with 12 bases between the two ends. The CDR3 sequence is 17 residues long. CDR3 sequence reads: CASSEALQQGNTGELFF. CDR3 DNA sequence: TGTGCCAGCAGTGAAGCGCTTCAGCAGGGGAACACCGGGGAGCTGTTTTTT.

This clone came up once. The chain is built from TRBV4-1 and TRBJ2-1; D is perhaps TRBD2 (5 bases). Germline CDR1 and CDR2: MGHRA and YSYEKL. This CDR3 contains 16 residues. V shed 0 bases and J shed 0 bases, with 9 bases lying between them. CDR3 region: CASSQDSSGSYNEQFF. Written as DNA, the CDR3 is TGCGCCAGCAGCCAAGATTCCAGCGGCTCCTACAATGAGCAGTTCTTC.

CDR3 coding DNA: TGTGCCAGAAGCTTGGTTATGAAGGGGGTAGCGGGGAGCTCCTACGAGCAGTACTTC. Translated, it gives CARSLVMKGVAGSSYEQYF. This sequence joins TRBV5-3 and TRBJ2-7; 8 bases map to TRBD2. TRBV5-3 counts as an open reading frame of uncertain function. This CDR3 is 19 amino acids long. The ends lost 0 bases at V and 0 bases at J; junction bases unmatched: 14.

This clone came up a few times. The chain joins TRBV5-1 to TRBJ2-7; 12 nucleotides align to TRBD1. J gave up 5 bases and V 4 bases, and 7 bases lay outside the gene matches. Germline V lookup: CDR1 SGHRS, CDR2 YFSETQ. The CDR3 length is 15 residues. In DNA, the CDR3 is TGCGCCAGCAGCGCCGGGACAGGGGGCTTTGACGAGCAGTACTTC. This codes for CASSAGTGGFDEQYF.

The gene calls are TRBV5-1 and TRBJ2-2; 8 nucleotides align to TRBD2. Germline values: CDR1 SGHRS, CDR2 YFSETQ. The J segment lost 7 bases and the V segment lost 4 bases, leaving 12 bases of the junction unmatched. The CDR3 is 16 amino acids. Here the CDR3 DNA reads TGCGCCAGCAGCGTGCCCCCGGGACTAGTAATCGGGGAGCTGTTTTTT. This sequence encodes CASSVPPGLVIGELFF.

This chain connects TRBV18 to TRBJ1-3; D may be TRBD1 (6 bases). The germline CDR1 and CDR2 sequences are KGHSH and LQKENI. V lost 3 bases and J lost 8, with 20 bases in between. The CDR3 contains 16 residues. In nucleotides, the CDR3 is TGTGCCAGCTCACCTCTCCCGGAACAGGGTCTGCACACCATATATTTT. Translating gives CASSPLPEQGLHTIYF.

This sequence joins TRBV28 and TRBJ1-5; D possibly corresponds to TRBD1 (5 bases). Trimming left V 7 bases short and J 7 bases short, with 20 bases between. This CDR3 comprises 15 residues. From germline, CDR1 is MDHEN and CDR2 SYDVKM. The CDR3 DNA sequence: TGTGCCAGCACCTGGGGCTCCTCCGAACGGCAGCCCCAGCATTTT. Encoded protein: CASTWGSSERQPQHF. Looking up the rest from reference TRBV28 and TRBJ1-5 gives the full variable domain: DVKVTQSSRYLVKRTGEKVFLECVQDMDHENMFWYRQDPGLGLRLIYFSYDVKMKEKGDIPEGYSVSREKKERFSLILESASTNQTSMYLCASTWGSSERQPQHFGDGTRLSIL.

The chain carries TRBV3-1 (or the pseudogene TRBV3-2) and TRBJ2-3, with TRBD1 identical over 8 bases. The CDR3 contains 15 residues. V lost 4 bases and J lost 0; bases outside the gene matches: 3. The germline V gene encodes CDR1 LGHDT and CDR2 YNNKEL (reference sequence). The CDR3 DNA reads TGTGCCAGCAGCCCGACAGGGGCGAGCACAGATACGCAGTATTTT. Amino acid sequence: CASSPTGASTDTQYF.

The rearrangement joins TRBV28 to TRBJ2-7; 8 bases are shared with TRBD1. The germline gives CDR1 MDHEN, CDR2 SYDVKM. This CDR3 is built from 12 residues. V trimming: 10 bases; J trimming: 4 bases; junction bases outside the gene matches: 6. CDR3 in DNA: TGTGCCACAGGGGGCTGGGGTTACGAGCAGTACTTC. Protein sequence: CATGGWGYEQYF.

This chain joins TRBV5-4 and TRBJ1-6; D gene uncertain. The germline gives CDR1 SGHNT, CDR2 YYREEE (reference sequence). The V and J ends lost 2 bases and 4 bases respectively, with 7 bases between them. The CDR3 totals 14 residues. CDR3 sequence: CASSFLQYNSPLHF. The CDR3 coding sequence is TGTGCCAGCAGCTTTCTTCAGTATAATTCACCCCTCCACTTT.

The J gene is TRBJ2-1, the V gene TRBV19, with TRBD1 identical over 11 bases. The CDR3 is 14 residues long. Germline CDR1 and CDR2: LNHDA and SQIVND (reference sequence). Trimming took 8 bases from V and 8 from J; bases not matched to a gene: 8. DNA of the CDR3: TGTGCCAGTGAGTCAGGACAGGGGGCCGATGAGCAGTTCTTC. Protein product: CASESGQGADEQFF.

The chain employs TRBV2 and TRBJ1-1; D gene unclear. Germline values: CDR1 SNHLY, CDR2 FYNNEI. Trimming took off 9 bases at V and 0 bases at J, with 5 bases between the two ends. CDR3 length: 11 residues. CDR3: CASTVNTEAFF. The DNA for the CDR3 is TGTGCCAGTACCGTGAACACTGAAGCTTTCTTT.

V usage is TRBV27 and J usage is TRBJ2-1; 12 bases align to TRBD2. J lost 2 bases, V lost 5 bases, and 7 bases had no gene match. The germline gives CDR1 MNHEY, CDR2 SMNVEV (reference sequence). CDR3 length equals 17 residues. This chain's CDR3 is CASSIPTSGRTYNEQFF. The CDR3 DNA reads as TGTGCCAGCAGTATCCCTACTAGCGGGAGGACCTACAATGAGCAGTTCTTC.

The rearrangement joins TRBV24-1 to TRBJ2-3; the match to TRBD2 covers 9 bases. Germline V CDR1 and CDR2: KGHDR, SFDVKD. V lost 5 bases, J lost 2 bases, and 4 bases stayed unmatched. The CDR3 extends over 15 amino acids. CDR3 residues: CATSVSGSITDTQYF. CDR3 coding DNA: TGTGCCACCAGTGTTAGCGGGAGTATCACAGATACGCAGTATTTT.